This entry lists 8 T cell receptor beta chains sequenced from one sample in a study of blood T cell repertoires in COVID-19. The assay was immunoSEQ multiplex PCR, and TCRdb's table has in-frame clones only and misses some. The table includes about 130,000 clones, about 85% detected once. What was sequenced was peripheral blood. The receptors were gathered from a woman in her 70s with COVID-19, enrolled during active disease.

The chain recombines TRBV5-1 with TRBJ1-1; D might be TRBD1 (5 bases). Germline V gives CDR1 SGHRS, CDR2 YFSETQ. This CDR3 has 15 residues. The ends were cut back, 1 base at V and 1 base at J, with 11 bases in the middle. The CDR3 loop reads CASSLSGGSNTEAFF. The CDR3 DNA reads TGCGCCAGCAGCTTGTCGGGGGGATCGAACACTGAAGCTTTCTTT.

The rearrangement links TRBV13 to TRBJ2-7, with TRBD2 matching 8 bases. The junction had 4 bases not matched to a gene; V was cut back by 0 bases and J by 3 bases. Germline-derived CDR1 and CDR2 are PRHDT and FYEKMQ (reference sequence). The CDR3 extends over 15 amino acids. Here the CDR3 DNA reads TGTGCCAGCAGCTTAGGGGCGGGGGGATTCTACGAGCAGTACTTC. Its protein product is CASSLGAGGFYEQYF.

This clone was detected once. The chain employs TRBV7-4 and TRBJ1-5, with 9 bases that match TRBD1. V was pared by 1 base and J by 1 base, with 14 bases of the junction left unmatched. This CDR3 has 20 residues. The germline CDR1 and CDR2 sequences are SGHVT and SQSDAQ. As DNA, the CDR3 is TGTGCCAGCAGCTTAGATGATGGGGGACAGGGCGTCGGGAGCAATCAGCCCCAGCATTTT. This translates into CASSLDDGGQGVGSNQPQHF.

V is TRBV6-5 and J is TRBJ2-7; 9 nucleotides match TRBD1. V trimming: 6 bases; J trimming: 4 bases; junction bases outside the gene matches: 7. Looked up from germline, CDR1 is MNHEY and CDR2 is SVGAGI. This CDR3 is built from 14 residues. CDR3 in DNA: TGTGCCAGCAGGACCACAGGGGGCGCGTACGAGCAGTACTTC. Protein sequence: CASRTTGGAYEQYF.

The chain has TRBV23-1 and TRBJ2-1, with D hard to call. TRBV23-1 has ORF status, its function being uncertain. The CDR3 loop spans 17 amino acids. V dropped 0 bases and J dropped 0 bases, with 12 bases sitting between them. CDR3 DNA sequence: TGCGCCAGCAGTCAATCGGGCGACACGAGCTCCTACAATGAGCAGTTCTTC. Translation: CASSQSGDTSSYNEQFF.

The chain has TRBV7-2 and TRBJ1-6; D remains unclear. V gave up 0 bases and J gave up 7 bases, with 13 bases separating them. The CDR3 consists of 16 residues. CDR1 and CDR2 from the germline V gene are SGHTA and FQGNSA. DNA of the CDR3: TGTGCCAGCAGCTTAGCAGGAGGGTATGGCAATTCACCCCTCCACTTT. Its protein is CASSLAGGYGNSPLHF.

The CDR3 nucleotides are TGTGCCAGCAGTTTATTAGGACAGGGAGGTCAGCCCCAGCATTTT. Its translation is CASSLLGQGGQPQHF. This chain connects TRBV28 to TRBJ1-5; 8 bases are shared with TRBD1. Looked up from germline, CDR1 is MDHEN and CDR2 is SYDVKM. This CDR3 is 15 amino acids long. Germline trimming cut 1 base from V and 6 bases from J; bases unmatched to any gene: 5.

This clone was recorded a few times. The chain has TRBV4-3 and TRBJ2-7; a weak D match, TRBD1 (5 bases). Trimming stripped 0 bases from V and 4 bases from J, with 7 bases between. The germline gives CDR1 LGHNA, CDR2 YSLEER. This CDR3 has 13 amino acids. Here the CDR3 DNA reads TGCGCCAGCAGCCAAGACAGGGATTACGAGCAGTACTTC. Residues: CASSQDRDYEQYF.